These 16 T cell receptor beta chains were sequenced from one sample in a study of blood T cell repertoires in COVID-19. The assay was immunoSEQ multiplex PCR, and TCRdb's table has in-frame clones only and misses some. The sample records about 430,000 clones, 88% being singletons. Sequencing input: PBMCs or T cells enriched from blood (not recorded which). Receptors originate from a woman aged 18-30 years who had been exposed to COVID-19.

The table lists this clone with a count of one. V is TRBV12-5 and J is TRBJ2-5, with 12 bases that match TRBD2. Trimming at V came to 8 bases and at J to 3 bases, leaving 16 bases not matched to a gene. The CDR3 spans 18 residues. CDR1 is LGHNT and CDR2 is FRNRAP in the germline V gene. CDR3 DNA: TGTGCTAGTTCTCGGGGACTAGCGGGCGAGATAGCGAAAGAGACCCAGTACTTC. It specifies CASSRGLAGEIAKETQYF.

V usage is TRBV4-3 and J usage is TRBJ2-6; 7 nucleotides line up with TRBD2. The CDR3 covers 17 residues. Per germline, CDR1 LGHNA and CDR2 YSLEER. The V segment lost 7 bases and the J segment 2 bases; nucleotides outside the gene matches: 11. CDR3 nucleotide sequence: TGCGCCAGCATTCCCAGCGGGGAATACACTGGGGCCAACGTCCTGACTTTC. Translated, it gives CASIPSGEYTGANVLTF.

This clone came up once. The rearrangement joins TRBV19 to TRBJ2-5; 11 nucleotides agree with TRBD2. V gave up 5 bases and J gave up 2 bases; unmatched junction bases: 10. The CDR3 has 17 amino acids. From germline, CDR1 is LNHDA and CDR2 SQIVND (reference sequence). The chain's CDR3 is CASSQGALAGVQETQYF. The DNA of the CDR3 is TGTGCCAGTAGTCAGGGGGCACTAGCGGGGGTTCAAGAGACCCAGTACTTC.

The rearrangement uses TRBV7-9 and TRBJ1-2; D remains ambiguous. CDR1 and CDR2 from the germline V gene are SEHNR and FQNEAQ (reference sequence). V shed 1 base and J shed 1 base, with 4 bases lying between them. The CDR3 totals 13 residues. This chain's CDR3 is CASSLDGNYGYTF. The CDR3 DNA follows: TGTGCCAGCAGCTTAGACGGTAACTATGGCTACACCTTC. The full variable domain, its missing parts supplied by reference TRBV7-9 and TRBJ1-2, is DTGVSQNPRHKITKRGQNVTFRCDPISEHNRLYWYRQTLGQGPEFLTYFQNEAQLEKSRLLSDRFSAERPKGSFSTLEIQRTEQGDSAMYLCASSLDGNYGYTFGSGTRLTVV.

The V gene is TRBV11-2, the J gene TRBJ1-1; TRBD1 is a possible D gene (6 bases). This CDR3 comprises 16 residues. Germline-derived CDR1 and CDR2 are SGHAT and FQNNGV. V was pared by 5 bases and J by 1 base, with 17 bases between. DNA for the CDR3: TGTGCCAGCAGCCAAATACAGGGTTTAGGGAACACTGAAGCTTTCTTT. Encoded protein: CASSQIQGLGNTEAFF.

The rearrangement uses TRBV6-4 and TRBJ1-5, with TRBD1 matching over 9 bases. The germline V gene encodes CDR1 MRHNA and CDR2 SNTAGT. The CDR3 consists of 16 residues. The J segment lost 6 bases and the V segment lost 8 bases, leaving 14 bases of the junction unmatched. This CDR3 reads CASVNPDRGLVQPQHF. For the CDR3, the DNA is TGTGCCAGCGTTAACCCGGACAGGGGTTTGGTTCAGCCCCAGCATTTT.

CDR3 loop: CASSLLLASTVHEQFF. The CDR3 DNA sequence: TGTGCCAGCAGTTTACTTCTGGCTAGCACCGTGCATGAGCAGTTCTTC. This chain links TRBV28 with TRBJ2-1; D is possibly TRBD2 (5 bases). Per germline, CDR1 MDHEN and CDR2 SYDVKM. There are 16 residues in the CDR3. Trimming shortened V by 2 bases and J by 8 bases, and 19 bases separated the two germline ends.

The V gene is TRBV28, the J gene TRBJ2-2; possible D gene TRBD2, 7 bases. V was pared by 7 bases and J by 4 bases, with 22 bases between. Germline CDR1 and CDR2: MDHEN and SYDVKM. CDR3 length: 17 residues. DNA for the CDR3: TGTGCCAGCACCACCTGGGGGCCTAGCGGCTCCACCGGGGAGCTGTTTTTT. Protein: CASTTWGPSGSTGELFF.

The chain recombines TRBV10-3 with TRBJ1-4; D uncertain. The CDR3 covers 13 residues. The germline V gene encodes CDR1 ENHRY and CDR2 SYGVKD. V lost 10 bases, J lost 0 bases, and 9 bases lay in between. The CDR3 spells CATRVATNEKLFF. The CDR3 region has the DNA TGTGCCACGAGGGTCGCAACTAATGAAAAACTGTTTTTT.

In this sample, this clone turned up a few times. The chain employs TRBV6-4 and TRBJ2-3; the match to TRBD1 covers 9 bases. Germline V CDR1 and CDR2: MRHNA, SNTAGT. This CDR3 comprises 13 residues. Trimming removed 6 bases from V and 5 bases from J; junction bases left unmatched: 3. CDR3 bases: TGTGCCAGCAGCAGACAGGGGGAAGATACGCAGTATTTT. Encoded protein: CASSRQGEDTQYF.

J is TRBJ2-7 and V is TRBV10-2; maybe TRBD2 (7 bases). V was pared by 1 base and J by 4 bases, with 20 bases between. Germline V CDR1 and CDR2: WSHSY, SAAADI. There are 17 residues in the CDR3. For the CDR3, the DNA is TGCGCCAGCAGTGAGTGGGAGGGGGAGGGAACTTCTTACGAGCAGTACTTC. It translates to CASSEWEGEGTSYEQYF.

The gene calls are TRBV28 and TRBJ1-5, with D hard to call. Trimming pared 2 bases from V and 7 bases from J, leaving 6 bases between. The V gene's germline CDR1 is MDHEN and CDR2 SYDVKM. The CDR3 totals 12 residues. The CDR3 spells CASSLVEQPQHF. CDR3 DNA: TGTGCCAGCAGTTTAGTCGAGCAGCCCCAGCATTTT.

The chain is built from TRBV25-1 and TRBJ2-1, with TRBD2 matching over 13 bases. CDR3 length equals 15 residues. Trimming removed 8 bases from V and 5 bases from J; junction bases left unmatched: 6. From germline, CDR1 is MGHDK and CDR2 SYGVNS. The CDR3 nucleotides read TGTGCCAGCCAGCCCGGGACTAGCGGGGACAATGAGCAGTTCTTC. Translation gives CASQPGTSGDNEQFF.

This chain uses TRBV27 with TRBJ2-3; the D gene is possibly TRBD1 (7 bases). Germline CDR1 and CDR2: MNHEY and SMNVEV (reference sequence). The CDR3 runs to 14 residues. Trimming removed 8 bases from V and 1 base from J, with 13 bases in between. DNA of the CDR3: TGTGCCAGCGGAGGGGGCTACGGCACAGATACGCAGTATTTT. This gives the protein CASGGGYGTDTQYF.

The chain recombines TRBV4-1 with TRBJ1-6; D remains ambiguous. The CDR3 is 16 residues long. The germline V gene encodes CDR1 MGHRA and CDR2 YSYEKL. Deletions cut 0 bases from V and 3 bases from J, with 9 bases between. The CDR3 protein is CASSQDAGNYNSPLHF. The CDR3 DNA follows: TGCGCCAGCAGCCAAGATGCGGGCAACTATAATTCACCCCTCCACTTT.

The genes are TRBV28 and TRBJ2-1; 10 positions agree with TRBD2. There are 16 residues in the CDR3. The V gene end was trimmed by 5 bases and the J gene end by 0 bases; junction bases not matched to a gene: 4. Germline CDR1 MDHEN, CDR2 SYDVKM. CDR3: CASSISGRSSYNEQFF. CDR3 in DNA: TGTGCCAGCAGTATTAGCGGGAGGAGCTCCTACAATGAGCAGTTCTTC.